This T cell receptor beta chain was sequenced during a study of prognosis after radiotherapy for stage I lung cancer. Study findings and constraints: Shannon entropy after stereotactic body radiation therapy was lower in patients who developed distant metastases. Patients given stereotactic body radiation therapy showed fewer unique TCR clones afterward, median around 10,000 versus 6,900.

Each of two time points yielded around 5.8 milliliters of peripheral venous blood. This clonotype appeared many times. The antigen is undetermined. Genomic DNA served as the source from which two-round multiplex PCR generated TCR beta CDR3 amplicons. Amplification in first-round PCR relied on primers specific to each TRBV and TRBJ gene. Via MiXCR, TCRdb re-called the multiplex PCR reads, giving one row per CDR3 protein. Here the sample spans 20,000 to 30,000 distinct CDR3 sequences, roughly 40% being singletons. The CDR3 sequence is 15 residues long. The germline V gene has CDR1 ENHRY and CDR2 SYGVKD. The J segment lost 2 bases and the V segment lost 2 bases, leaving 4 bases of the junction unmatched.

The TCR was taken from a donor at least 50 years old with non-small cell lung cancer. The source was PBMCs, collected before or after stereotactic body radiation therapy (not recorded which). The rearrangement joins TRBV10-3 to TRBJ1-2; 8 bases align to TRBD1. CDR3 residues: CAISEGQGGNYGYTF. The DNA for the CDR3 is TGTGCCATCAGTGAGGGACAGGGAGGCAACTATGGCTACACCTTC.